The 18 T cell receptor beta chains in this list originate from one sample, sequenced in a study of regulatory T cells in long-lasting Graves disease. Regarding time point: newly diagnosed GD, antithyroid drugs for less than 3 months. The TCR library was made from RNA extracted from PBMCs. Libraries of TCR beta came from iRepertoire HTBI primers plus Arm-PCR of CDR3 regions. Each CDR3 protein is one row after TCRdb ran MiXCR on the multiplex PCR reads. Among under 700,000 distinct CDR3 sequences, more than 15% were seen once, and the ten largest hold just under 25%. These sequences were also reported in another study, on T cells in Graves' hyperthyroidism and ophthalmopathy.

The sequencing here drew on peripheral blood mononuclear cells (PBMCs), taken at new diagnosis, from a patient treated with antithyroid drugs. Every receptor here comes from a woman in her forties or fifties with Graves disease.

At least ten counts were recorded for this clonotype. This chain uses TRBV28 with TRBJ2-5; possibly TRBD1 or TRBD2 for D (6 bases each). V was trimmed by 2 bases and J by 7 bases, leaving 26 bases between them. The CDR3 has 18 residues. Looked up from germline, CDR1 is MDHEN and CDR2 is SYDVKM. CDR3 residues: CASSLGWRDTPRRGTQYF. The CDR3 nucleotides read TGTGCCAGCAGTTTAGGTTGGCGGGACACCCCGCGTCGAGGGACCCAGTACTTC.

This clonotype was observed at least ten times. The CDR3 DNA is TGTGCCAGCAGCCCCTCACAGGGGCCGGGCACTGAAGCTTTCTTT. Protein: CASSPSQGPGTEAFF. The rearrangement uses TRBV11-2 and TRBJ1-1, with 7 bases matching TRBD1. Germline V gives CDR1 SGHAT, CDR2 FQNNGV. V lost 5 bases and J lost 4; bases outside the gene matches: 10. The CDR3 has 15 residues.

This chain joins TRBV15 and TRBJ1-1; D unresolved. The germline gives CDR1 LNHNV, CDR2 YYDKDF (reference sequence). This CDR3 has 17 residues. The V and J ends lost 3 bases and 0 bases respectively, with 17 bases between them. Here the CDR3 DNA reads TGTGCCACCAGCAGCACCACGACCTATACCCTGAACACTGAAGCTTTCTTT. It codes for CATSSTTTYTLNTEAFF.

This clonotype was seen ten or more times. CDR3 bases: TGTGCCAGCAGTGAAGGGCACGGCTACCGTGGAAACACCATATATTTT. Protein: CASSEGHGYRGNTIYF. This chain uses TRBV2 with TRBJ1-3, with D hard to call. Trimming stripped 1 base from V and 3 bases from J, with 13 bases between. Germline CDR1 reads SNHLY; CDR2 reads FYNNEI. CDR3 length equals 16 residues.

CDR3 nucleotide sequence: TGTGCCAGCAGTCGGGTAGTCTCTGGAAACACCATATATTTT. It is translated as CASSRVVSGNTIYF. This sequence joins TRBV28 and TRBJ1-3, with D unresolved. Germline V lookup: CDR1 MDHEN, CDR2 SYDVKM. This CDR3 region has 14 residues. V was trimmed by 5 bases and J by 0 bases, leaving 8 bases between them.

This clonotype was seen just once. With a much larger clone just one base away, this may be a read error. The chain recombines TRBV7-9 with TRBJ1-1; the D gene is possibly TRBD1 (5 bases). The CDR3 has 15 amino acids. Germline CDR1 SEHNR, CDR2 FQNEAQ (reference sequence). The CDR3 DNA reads TGTGCCGGCAGCCCCATGGCAGGGCTGAACACTGAAGCTTTCTTT. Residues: CAGSPMAGLNTEAFF.

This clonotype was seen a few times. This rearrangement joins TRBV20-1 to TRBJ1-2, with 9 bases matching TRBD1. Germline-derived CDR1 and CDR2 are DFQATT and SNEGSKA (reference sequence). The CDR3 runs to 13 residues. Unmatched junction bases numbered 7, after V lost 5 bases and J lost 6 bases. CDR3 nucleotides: TGCAGTGCTGGGGGACAGGGAAAACATGGCTACACCTTC. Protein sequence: CSAGGQGKHGYTF.

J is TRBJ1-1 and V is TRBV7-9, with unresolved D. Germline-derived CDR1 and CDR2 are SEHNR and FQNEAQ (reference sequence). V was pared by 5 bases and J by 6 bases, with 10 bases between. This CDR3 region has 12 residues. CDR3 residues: CASSPGVAEAFF. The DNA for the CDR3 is TGTGCCAGCAGCCCCGGGGTAGCTGAAGCTTTCTTT. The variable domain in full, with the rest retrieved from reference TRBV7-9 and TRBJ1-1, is DTGVSQNPRHKITKRGQNVTFRCDPISEHNRLYWYRQTLGQGPEFLTYFQNEAQLEKSRLLSDRFSAERPKGSFSTLEIQRTEQGDSAMYLCASSPGVAEAFFGQGTRLTVV.

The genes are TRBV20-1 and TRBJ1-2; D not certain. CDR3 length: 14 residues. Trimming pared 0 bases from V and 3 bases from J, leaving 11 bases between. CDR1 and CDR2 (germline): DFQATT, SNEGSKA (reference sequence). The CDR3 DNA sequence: TGCAGTGCTAGAGATCCCAAGGGTGACTATGGCTACACCTTC. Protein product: CSARDPKGDYGYTF.

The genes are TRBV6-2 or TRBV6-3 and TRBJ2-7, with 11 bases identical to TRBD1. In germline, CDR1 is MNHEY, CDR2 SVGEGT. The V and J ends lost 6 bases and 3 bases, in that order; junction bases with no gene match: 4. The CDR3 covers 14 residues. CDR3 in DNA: TGTGCCAGCAGGCAGGACAGGGGGCACTACGAGCAGTACTTC. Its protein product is CASRQDRGHYEQYF.

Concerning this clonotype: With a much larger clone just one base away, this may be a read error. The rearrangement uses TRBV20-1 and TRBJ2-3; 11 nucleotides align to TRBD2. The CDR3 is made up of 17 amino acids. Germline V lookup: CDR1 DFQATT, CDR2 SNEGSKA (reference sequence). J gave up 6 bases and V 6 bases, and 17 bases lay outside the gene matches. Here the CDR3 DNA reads TGCAGTGCGATCGATAGCGGGGGGGCTTACTACCGCGATACGCAGTATTTT. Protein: CSAIDSGGAYYRDTQYF.

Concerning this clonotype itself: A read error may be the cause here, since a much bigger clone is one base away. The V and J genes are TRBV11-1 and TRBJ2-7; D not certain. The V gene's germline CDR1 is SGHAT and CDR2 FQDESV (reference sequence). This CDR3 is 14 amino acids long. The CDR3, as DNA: TGTGCCTGCAGCTCGACCTGGTCCTCCTACGAGCAGTACTTC. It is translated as CACSSTWSSYEQYF.

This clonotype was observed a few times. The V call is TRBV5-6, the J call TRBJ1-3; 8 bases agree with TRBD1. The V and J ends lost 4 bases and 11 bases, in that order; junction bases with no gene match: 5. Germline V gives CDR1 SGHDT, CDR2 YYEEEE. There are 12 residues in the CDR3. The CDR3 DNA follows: TGTGCCAGCAGCCGGGGGACAGGATCCATATATTTT. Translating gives CASSRGTGSIYF.

CDR3 region: CASSFVGGDQPQHF. The DNA for the CDR3 is TGTGCCAGCAGCTTTGTGGGCGGCGATCAGCCCCAGCATTTT. The chain joins TRBV7-9 to TRBJ1-5; D uncertain. V was trimmed by 3 bases and J by 5 bases, leaving 11 bases between them. CDR3 size: 14 residues. Germline V CDR1 and CDR2: SEHNR, FQNEAQ (reference sequence).

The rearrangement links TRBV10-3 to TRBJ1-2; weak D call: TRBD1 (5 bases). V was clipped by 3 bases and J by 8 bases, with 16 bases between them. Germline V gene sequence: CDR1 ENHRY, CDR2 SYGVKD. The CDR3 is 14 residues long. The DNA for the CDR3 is TGTGCCATCAGTGATGGCGGGGCGTCTAGAGGCTACACCTTC. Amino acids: CAISDGGASRGYTF.

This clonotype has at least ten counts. CDR3 protein: CATSRTSLGVNTEAFF. The CDR3 nucleotides read TGTGCCACCAGCAGAACCTCGCTGGGGGTTAACACTGAAGCTTTCTTT. The chain uses TRBV15 and TRBJ1-1; possible D gene TRBD1, 5 bases. The V and J ends lost 2 bases and 2 bases respectively, with 15 bases between them. This CDR3 spans 16 amino acids. The germline V gene encodes CDR1 LNHNV and CDR2 YYDKDF (reference sequence).

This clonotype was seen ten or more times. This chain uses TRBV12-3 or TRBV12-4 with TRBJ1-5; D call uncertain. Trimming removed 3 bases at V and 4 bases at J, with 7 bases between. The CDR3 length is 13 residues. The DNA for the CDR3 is TGTGCCAGCAGTTTTAATCGGAATCAGCCCCAGCATTTT. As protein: CASSFNRNQPQHF.

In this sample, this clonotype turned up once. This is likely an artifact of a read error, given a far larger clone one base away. CDR3 residues: CAGSPLAGGLYNEQFF. CDR3 in DNA: TGTGCCGGCAGTCCACTAGCGGGGGGCCTCTACAATGAGCAGTTCTTC. The V gene is TRBV6-1, the J gene TRBJ2-1, with 12 bases aligning to TRBD2. In germline, CDR1 is MNHNS, CDR2 SASEGT. The CDR3 runs 16 residues.